This paragraph covers one TCR beta chain sequence. This clonotype was counted only a few times. Its antigen is currently not known. Base qualities are missing; no much larger clone stands one base away. These data are taken from a study of regulatory T cells in long-lasting Graves disease (dated by TCRdb to the early 2020s). Some background on the complete study: Persistent Graves' disease was defined as antithyroid drug treatment for over 5 years with persistently positive TSH receptor autoantibodies. In the clinical cohort, patients with persistent Graves' disease had used antithyroid drugs for an average of roughly ten years. The study took place in China and was registered as a clinical trial. TCR sequencing covered around 13 persistent and 20 or so newly diagnosed Graves' disease patients, 33 samples in total. This study used TCR sequencing and RNA sequencing of peripheral blood to compare persistent Graves' disease patients against newly diagnosed Graves' disease patients.

The sample's time point, from its label and the paper: persistent/refractory GD, antithyroid drugs over 5 years with positive TRAb. For both TCR sequencing and RNA sequencing, RNA was extracted from PBMCs in TRIzol. The diagnosis of Graves' disease followed American Thyroid Association guidelines. Patients were recruited from an endocrinology department in Xi'an, China. From each patient, around 9 milliliters of peripheral blood was collected into an EDTA anticoagulant tube. Ficoll Paque Plus density gradient separation was used to isolate PBMCs, and no further T cell sorting was performed. An Agilent 2100 Bioanalyzer and agarose gel were used to assess RNA quality, and a NanoDrop 2000 was used to measure RNA concentration. Points the paper makes about the study in general: Sequencing and analysis were restricted to the TCR beta chain. TRBV28, TRBJ1-2 and TRBJ2-5 were preferentially used in persistent disease, while TRBV20-1 and TRBJ2-1 were favored in newly diagnosed disease. Persistent Graves' disease patients showed lower TCR Shannon entropy and fewer highly expanded clones than newly diagnosed patients, suggesting clonal expansion. The study examined only peripheral blood because the primary lesion, thyroid tissue, could not be accessed. The authors acknowledged the small sample size as a limitation that may reduce accuracy. Patients with persistent disease shared more public clonotypes (fewer than 3,000) than newly diagnosed patients did (approximately 970).

The CDR3, cysteine through phenylalanine, is 15 amino acids long. The CDR3 DNA has 45 bases and is translated from base 1. V loses 0 bases, J loses 3 bases, and the germline ends lie 11 bases apart. CDR1 LGHNA and CDR2 YSLEER are derived from the germline V gene. The protocol used for the library was multiplex PCR. This sample was sequenced with an Illumina HiSeq 4000. CDR3 regions were amplified by Arm-PCR with iRepertoire HTBI primers to construct TCR beta libraries. Before sequencing, the PCR products underwent gel purification. From the authors' description of their analysis: Gene usage analysis of CDR3 amino acid clonotypes relied on the approximately 62 TRBV and 13 to 15 TRBJ segments identified across samples. COPE and FqMerger were used to merge filtered high-quality paired reads into contigs. Contigs were aligned with BLAST to IMGT TRBV, TRBD and TRBJ reference genes, and CDR3 was defined per IMGT. Highly expanded clones were defined as clonotypes with a frequency above 0.1%. Shannon entropy served as the measure of repertoire diversity, while the Gini coefficient captured V-J evenness. Public clonotypes were defined as clonotypes shared by more than one individual. TCRdb cleaned the public reads at Q25 with fastp, built clones with MiXCR and kept in-frame beta chains. For every CDR3 protein sequence, its rows merge into one entry that carries the most common genes and DNA. The authors' filters were not applied to this entry. A total of fewer than 550,000 distinct CDR3 sequences appear in this sample, roughly 21% of them only once. The ten most abundant clones make up around 7% of the sample.

This specimen was peripheral blood mononuclear cells (PBMCs), taken when the disease was refractory, from a patient treated with antithyroid drugs. The origin of this receptor is a female donor with Graves disease. Rearrangement joined TRBV4-3 to TRBJ1-1, with TRBD1 tentatively as D gene (5 bases match). The sequenced DNA is TGCGCCAGCAGCCAAGACTGGCTGGGGGACACTGAAGCTTTCTTT. It codes for CASSQDWLGDTEAFF.